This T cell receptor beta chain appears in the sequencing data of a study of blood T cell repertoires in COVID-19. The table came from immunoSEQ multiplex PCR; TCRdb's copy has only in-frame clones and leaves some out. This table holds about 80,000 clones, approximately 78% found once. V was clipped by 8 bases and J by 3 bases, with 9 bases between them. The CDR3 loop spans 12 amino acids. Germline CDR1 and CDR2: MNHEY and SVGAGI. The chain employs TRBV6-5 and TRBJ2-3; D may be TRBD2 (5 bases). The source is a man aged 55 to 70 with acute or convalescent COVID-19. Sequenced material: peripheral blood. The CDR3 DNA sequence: TGTGCCAGCGGTCCGGGGACAGATACGCAGTATTTT. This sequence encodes CASGPGTDTQYF.